A single sample is the source of the 8 T cell receptor beta chains below, sequenced in a study of response to subunit inactivated influenza vaccine. TCRdb recomputed calls from the RT-PCR reads with MiXCR, one row per CDR3 protein. The data contain a few hundred thousand distinct CDR3 sequences, 14% of them singletons. The input for sequencing was PBMCs from blood, taken 11 to 12 days after vaccination. These receptors all come from a man in his fifties or sixties who received an inactivated influenza vaccine.

This clonotype was picked up many times. This chain uses TRBV7-9 with TRBJ1-2, with unresolved D. The V gene lost 2 bases and the J gene lost 8 bases, with 15 bases spanning the gap. The CDR3 length is 14 residues. Germline CDR1 is SEHNR and CDR2 is FQNEAQ (reference sequence). Here the CDR3 DNA reads TGTGCCAGCAGCTTATCTTACAGACGCATGGGCTACACCTTC. This sequence encodes CASSLSYRRMGYTF.

Ten or more counts support this clonotype. The rearrangement joins TRBV29-1 to TRBJ2-7; either TRBD1 or TRBD2 may supply D (5 bases each). Per germline, CDR1 SQVTM and CDR2 ANQGSEA. V lost 5 bases, J lost 3 bases, and 14 bases lay in between. CDR3 size: 13 residues. The CDR3 loop is CSVRQGGGYEQYF. CDR3 coding DNA: TGCAGCGTTCGCCAGGGTGGAGGCTACGAGCAGTACTTC.

The sample holds a few counts of this clonotype. This chain joins TRBV20-1 and TRBJ2-3; perhaps TRBD2 as D (5 bases). V lost 7 bases, J lost 4 bases, and 21 bases lay in between. The CDR3 is made up of 15 amino acids. The germline V gene encodes CDR1 DFQATT and CDR2 SNEGSKA (reference sequence). CDR3 protein: CSEETGIEAADTQYF. The CDR3 bases are TGCAGTGAGGAAACGGGGATTGAAGCGGCAGATACGCAGTATTTT.

This clonotype was recorded a few times. V usage is TRBV2 and J usage is TRBJ2-5; D remains unclear. The CDR3 length is 12 residues. The germline V and J ends were trimmed by 7 bases and 5 bases, with 11 bases remaining between them. Germline lookup yields CDR1 SNHLY and CDR2 FYNNEI. The CDR3 nucleotides are TGTGCCAGCAAAGACGAATCGGAGACCCAGTACTTC. It translates to CASKDESETQYF.

This clonotype was recorded at least ten times. The V call is TRBV29-1, the J call TRBJ2-1, with a tentative D call TRBD2 (5 bases). The V end lost 7 bases, the J end lost 10 bases, and 14 bases lay between the germline ends. Germline lookup yields CDR1 SQVTM and CDR2 ANQGSEA. This CDR3 spans 11 amino acids. CDR3: CSGYSGGEQFF. The CDR3 DNA reads as TGCAGCGGGTATTCTGGCGGGGAGCAGTTCTTC.

This clonotype occurred a few times. This chain joins TRBV9 and TRBJ2-1; 12 bases match TRBD2. CDR1 SGDLS and CDR2 YYNGEE come from the germline V gene. Trimming took 3 bases from V and 5 from J; bases not matched to a gene: 9. This CDR3 has 17 amino acids. The CDR3 sequence: CASSANLAGGPHNEQFF. CDR3 nucleotides: TGTGCCAGCAGCGCGAATCTAGCGGGAGGGCCCCACAATGAGCAGTTCTTC.

This clonotype was detected a few times. The chain joins TRBV6-1 to TRBJ2-1; 9 positions match TRBD2. The CDR3 loop spans 15 amino acids. Trimming cost V 7 bases and J 8 bases; bases outside gene matches: 12. The germline V gene encodes CDR1 MNHNS and CDR2 SASEGT. The CDR3: CASNSGSGSKDEQFF. As DNA, the CDR3 is TGTGCCAGCAACAGCGGTAGCGGGAGCAAGGATGAGCAGTTCTTC.

The chain links TRBV6-2 or TRBV6-3 to TRBJ2-7; 7 bases agree with TRBD1. The germline gives CDR1 MNHEY, CDR2 SVGEGT. Losses at the gene ends were 0 bases for V and 4 bases for J; bases not matched to a gene: 6. This CDR3 has 15 residues. CDR3 sequence: CASSYSMVRGYEQYF. In nucleotides, the CDR3 is TGTGCCAGCAGTTACTCGATGGTCAGGGGGTACGAGCAGTACTTC.